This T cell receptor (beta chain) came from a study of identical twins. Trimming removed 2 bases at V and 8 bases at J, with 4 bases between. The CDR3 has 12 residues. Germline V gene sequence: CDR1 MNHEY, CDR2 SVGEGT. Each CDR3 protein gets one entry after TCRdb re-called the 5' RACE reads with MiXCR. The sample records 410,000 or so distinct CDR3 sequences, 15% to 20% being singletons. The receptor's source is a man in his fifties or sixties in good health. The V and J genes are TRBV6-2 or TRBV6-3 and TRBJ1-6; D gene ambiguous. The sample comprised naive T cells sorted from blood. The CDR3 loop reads CASSYPDSPLHF. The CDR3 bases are TGTGCCAGCAGTTACCCGGATTCACCCCTCCACTTT.